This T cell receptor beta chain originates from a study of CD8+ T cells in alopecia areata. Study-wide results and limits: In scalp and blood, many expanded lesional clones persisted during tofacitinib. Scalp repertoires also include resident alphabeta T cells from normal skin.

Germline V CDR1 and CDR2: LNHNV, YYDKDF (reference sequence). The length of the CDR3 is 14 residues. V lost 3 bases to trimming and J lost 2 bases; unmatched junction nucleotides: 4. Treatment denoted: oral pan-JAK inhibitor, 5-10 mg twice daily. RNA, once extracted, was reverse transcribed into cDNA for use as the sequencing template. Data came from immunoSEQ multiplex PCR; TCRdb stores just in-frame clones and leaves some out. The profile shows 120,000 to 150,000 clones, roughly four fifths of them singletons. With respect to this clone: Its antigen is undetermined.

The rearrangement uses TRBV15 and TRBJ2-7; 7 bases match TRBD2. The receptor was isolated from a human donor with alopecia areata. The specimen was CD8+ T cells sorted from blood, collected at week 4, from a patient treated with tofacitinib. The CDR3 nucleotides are TGTGCCACCAGCAGTGGACTAGTAACCTACGAGCAGTACTTC. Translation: CATSSGLVTYEQYF.